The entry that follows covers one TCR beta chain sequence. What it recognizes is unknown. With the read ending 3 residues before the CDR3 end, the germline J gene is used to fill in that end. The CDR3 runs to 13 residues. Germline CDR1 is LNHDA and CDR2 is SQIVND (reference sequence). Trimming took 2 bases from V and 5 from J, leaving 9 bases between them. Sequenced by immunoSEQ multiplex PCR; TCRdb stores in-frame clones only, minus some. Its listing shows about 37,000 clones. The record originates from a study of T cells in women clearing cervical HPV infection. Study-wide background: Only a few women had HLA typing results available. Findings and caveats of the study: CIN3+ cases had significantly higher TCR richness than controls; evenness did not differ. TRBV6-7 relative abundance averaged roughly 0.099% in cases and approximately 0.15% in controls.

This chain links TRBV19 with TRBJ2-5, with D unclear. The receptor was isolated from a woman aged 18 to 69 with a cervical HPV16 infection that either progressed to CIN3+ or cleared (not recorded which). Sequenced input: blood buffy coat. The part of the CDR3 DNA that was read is TGTGCCAGTAGTATACCCTCGCGGGAGACC. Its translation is CASSIPSRET. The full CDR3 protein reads CASSIPSRETQYF.